Below are 23 T cell receptor beta chains sequenced from a single sample in a study of preoperative IRX-2 immunotherapy in early breast cancer. Repertoires were generated with immunoSEQ multiplex PCR, while TCRdb's copy carries only in-frame clones and drops some. The sample holds over 25,000 clones; 81% are singletons and the top ten take approximately 1.3%. Treatment denoted: preoperative locoregional IRX-2 cytokine immunotherapy. Sequencing used lymph node tissue, obtained after IRX-2 immunotherapy. These receptors came from a human donor with breast cancer.

The V call is TRBV18, the J call TRBJ1-2; TRBD1 aligns across 8 bases. The V gene end was trimmed by 3 bases and the J gene end by 4 bases; junction bases not matched to a gene: 7. The CDR3 has 15 amino acids. The germline CDR1 and CDR2 sequences are KGHSH and LQKENI. CDR3 DNA: TGTGCCAGCTCACCGACGACTACAGGGGGCTATGGCTACACCTTC. Amino acid sequence: CASSPTTTGGYGYTF.

The CDR3 DNA reads TGTGCCAGCACCCCCGGGACAGGGACCTACGAGCAGTACGTC. Translated: CASTPGTGTYEQYV. The chain links TRBV6-8 to TRBJ2-7; 9 bases are a match to TRBD1. The CDR3 length is 14 residues. Germline CDR1 is MNHGY and CDR2 is SAAAGT. With V trimmed by 7 bases and J by 2 bases, 6 bases remained unmatched.

The chain carries TRBV19 and TRBJ1-2; 7 nucleotides align to TRBD1. Germline V gene sequence: CDR1 LNHDA, CDR2 SQIVND (reference sequence). The V segment lost 5 bases and the J segment 2 bases; nucleotides outside the gene matches: 2. The CDR3 is made up of 13 amino acids. CDR3 bases: TGTGCCAGTAGTTTGGGACAGAACTATGGCTACACCTTC. It encodes CASSLGQNYGYTF.

The chain employs TRBV12-5 and TRBJ2-3; 8 bases agree with TRBD1. Germline V gives CDR1 LGHNT, CDR2 FRNRAP. The CDR3 sequence is 16 residues long. This CDR3 is CASSLGTGYTTDTQYF. The CDR3 bases are TGTGCCAGCTCGCTAGGGACAGGATATACCACAGATACGCAGTATTTT. Combining the CDR3 with reference TRBV12-5 and TRBJ2-3 gives the whole variable domain DARVTQTPRHKVTEMGQEVTMRCQPILGHNTVFWYRQTMMQGLELLAYFRNRAPLDDSGMPKDRFSAEMPDATLATLKIQPSEPRDSAVYFCASSLGTGYTTDTQYFGPGTRLTVL.

This chain links TRBV15 with TRBJ1-5; TRBD1 is a possible D gene (5 bases). Germline assignment: CDR1 LNHNV and CDR2 YYDKDF (reference sequence). CDR3 length: 15 residues. Trimming cost V 5 bases and J 10 bases, with 21 bases left between them. In DNA form, the CDR3 reads TGTGCCACCAGCTCGGGACCCAGCCCGGGAGTACCCCAGCATTTT. It yields the protein CATSSGPSPGVPQHF.

The gene calls are TRBV11-3 and TRBJ1-5, with D possibly matching TRBD1 (6 bases). The CDR3 is 15 residues long. In germline, CDR1 is SGHNT, CDR2 YENEEA. V was clipped by 6 bases and J by 0 bases, with 12 bases between them. The CDR3 DNA is TGTGCCAGCAGTTGGACAGAGTATAGCAATCAGCCCCAGCATTTT. Amino acids: CASSWTEYSNQPQHF.

V is TRBV10-1 and J is TRBJ2-1; a weak D match, TRBD2 (5 bases). This CDR3 has 13 amino acids. Germline lookup yields CDR1 WNHNN and CDR2 SYGVQD (reference sequence). Trimming took 6 bases from V and 6 from J, leaving 12 bases between them. The CDR3 sequence is CASSPFRGNEQFF. CDR3 DNA sequence: TGCGCCAGCAGCCCCTTTCGGGGCAATGAGCAGTTCTTC.

Note on this clone: Its ends do not fully match the called genes, so a read error is possible. This chain links TRBV6-8 with TRBJ2-7; D perhaps matches TRBD2 (5 bases). Germline lookup yields CDR1 MNHGY and CDR2 SAAAGT. This CDR3 has 13 residues. CDR3 bases: TGTGCCATCAGTGGAGGAAATTCCTACGAGCAGTACTTC. Protein: CAISGGNSYEQYF.

The chain has TRBV6-8 and TRBJ1-5, with 10 bases that match TRBD1. With 8 bases clipped from V and 4 bases from J, the junction kept 2 bases outside the gene matches. Germline loops: CDR1 MNHGY, CDR2 SAAAGT. The CDR3 is 13 residues long. Here the CDR3 reads CASLDRGNQPQHF. The DNA of the CDR3 is TGTGCCAGCCTGGACAGGGGGAATCAGCCCCAGCATTTT.

The rearrangement uses TRBV30 and TRBJ1-1; D not certain. The CDR3 is 14 amino acids. Trimming removed 1 base from V and 6 bases from J, with 15 bases in between. CDR1 GTSNPN and CDR2 SVGIG come from the germline V gene (reference sequence). The CDR3 protein is CAWSEGPFPPEAFF. The CDR3 nucleotides read TGTGCCTGGAGTGAAGGGCCTTTCCCCCCTGAAGCTTTCTTT.

The chain employs TRBV11-3 and TRBJ1-1; 8 bases match TRBD1. Germline V gives CDR1 SGHNT, CDR2 YENEEA. This CDR3 region has 15 residues. V lost 3 bases to trimming and J lost 0 bases; unmatched junction nucleotides: 3. This chain's CDR3 is CASSFRQGMNTEAFF. In DNA, the CDR3 is TGTGCCAGCAGCTTTAGACAGGGGATGAACACTGAAGCTTTCTTT. Full variable domain (remainder filled in from reference TRBV11-3 and TRBJ1-1): EAGVVQSPRYKIIEKKQPVAFWCNPISGHNTLYWYLQNLGQGPELLIRYENEEAVDDSQLPKDRFSAERLKGVDSTLKIQPAELGDSAVYLCASSFRQGMNTEAFFGQGTRLTVV.

This sequence joins TRBV28 and TRBJ1-1; D is uncertain. Germline V gene data show CDR1 as MDHEN and CDR2 as SYDVKM. This CDR3 region has 12 residues. V shed 5 bases and J shed 8 bases, with 12 bases lying between them. The CDR3 DNA reads TGTGCCAGCAGTCCTTTCCGTCCCGAAGCTTTCTTT. Translating gives CASSPFRPEAFF.

The chain links TRBV19 to TRBJ1-5; possible D gene TRBD1, 5 bases. The germline CDR1 and CDR2 sequences are LNHDA and SQIVND (reference sequence). V lost 2 bases to trimming and J lost 0 bases, with 11 bases between them. This CDR3 contains 16 residues. Here the CDR3 reads CASSIMGGISNQPQHF. As DNA, the CDR3 is TGTGCCAGTAGTATAATGGGGGGTATTAGCAATCAGCCCCAGCATTTT. Looking up the rest from reference TRBV19 and TRBJ1-5 gives the full variable domain: DGGITQSPKYLFRKEGQNVTLSCEQNLNHDAMYWYRQDPGQGLRLIYYSQIVNDFQKGDIAEGYSVSREKKESFPLTVTSAQKNPTAFYLCASSIMGGISNQPQHFGDGTRLSIL.

The CDR3 protein is CASSEHILDSLMNTEAFF. The CDR3 nucleotides read TGTGCCAGCAGTGAACATATTTTAGACAGCCTTATGAACACTGAAGCTTTCTTT. This chain connects TRBV6-1 to TRBJ1-1, with D perhaps matching TRBD1 (5 bases). In germline, CDR1 is MNHNS, CDR2 SASEGT. This CDR3 is 18 amino acids long. Trimming shortened V by 2 bases and J by 0 bases, and 19 bases separated the two germline ends.

This chain links TRBV28 with TRBJ1-5, with D possibly being TRBD1 (6 bases). In germline, CDR1 is MDHEN, CDR2 SYDVKM. This CDR3 has 15 residues. The V and J ends lost 3 bases and 6 bases respectively, with 15 bases between them. CDR3 in amino acids: CASSFSQGKIQPQHF. In nucleotides, the CDR3 is TGTGCCAGCAGTTTTTCCCAGGGGAAGATTCAGCCCCAGCATTTT. Combining the CDR3 with reference TRBV28 and TRBJ1-5 gives the whole variable domain DVKVTQSSRYLVKRTGEKVFLECVQDMDHENMFWYRQDPGLGLRLIYFSYDVKMKEKGDIPEGYSVSREKKERFSLILESASTNQTSMYLCASSFSQGKIQPQHFGDGTRLSIL.

This chain joins TRBV29-1 and TRBJ2-1; D unclear. There are 12 residues in the CDR3. Trimming shortened V by 7 bases and J by 7 bases, and 14 bases separated the two germline ends. Germline assignment: CDR1 SQVTM and CDR2 ANQGSEA. The CDR3 sequence: CSASSGVNEQFF. The DNA of the CDR3 is TGCAGCGCCTCCAGTGGAGTAAATGAGCAGTTCTTC.

The CDR3 here is CASSYSRAGGYEQYV. The CDR3 DNA reads TGTGCCAGCAGTTACTCCCGGGCAGGGGGCTACGAGCAGTACGTC. The chain employs TRBV6-8 and TRBJ2-7, with 7 nucleotides matching TRBD1. J lost 3 bases, V lost 0 bases, and 5 bases had no gene match. The CDR3 spans 15 residues. CDR1 and CDR2 (germline): MNHGY, SAAAGT.

This clone was detected only once. V usage is TRBV15 and J usage is TRBJ1-5; 7 bases align to TRBD1. Trimming at V came to 0 bases and at J to 5 bases, leaving 7 bases not matched to a gene. The V gene's germline CDR1 is LNHNV and CDR2 YYDKDF (reference sequence). The CDR3 length is 16 residues. CDR3 nucleotide sequence: TGTGCCACCAGCAGAGATAGAGAGGGGGCGGATCAGCCCCAGCATTTT. It yields the protein CATSRDREGADQPQHF.

V is TRBV4-1 and J is TRBJ1-6; 8 nucleotides line up with TRBD1. Germline values: CDR1 MGHRA, CDR2 YSYEKL. V shed 3 bases, J shed 7 bases, and the junction held 8 bases outside the gene matches. The CDR3 totals 16 residues. CDR3 residues: CASSQLDRGPNSPLHF. The CDR3 DNA reads TGCGCCAGCAGCCAGCTCGACAGGGGCCCAAATTCACCCCTCCACTTT.

The V gene is TRBV6-8, the J gene TRBJ2-7; D call uncertain. V lost 2 bases and J lost 3, with 14 bases in between. The CDR3 extends over 15 amino acids. CDR1 and CDR2 (germline): MNHGY, SAAAGT. The CDR3 coding sequence is TGTGCCAGCAGTTACCCCGTCCAGATTTACTACGAGCAGTACGTC. Protein sequence: CASSYPVQIYYEQYV.

The chain recombines TRBV29-1 with TRBJ2-5; 8 bases fit TRBD2. The V gene's germline CDR1 is SQVTM and CDR2 ANQGSEA. The CDR3 contains 12 residues. The V segment lost 3 bases and the J segment 4 bases; nucleotides outside the gene matches: 1. The CDR3 DNA reads as TGCAGCGTTGATGCGGGGGGAGAGACCCAGTACTTC. Translated, it gives CSVDAGGETQYF.

The J gene is TRBJ1-1, the V gene TRBV6-8; maybe TRBD1 (5 bases). CDR3 length: 15 amino acids. Germline values: CDR1 MNHGY, CDR2 SAAAGT. The V gene lost 0 bases and the J gene lost 4 bases, with 12 bases spanning the gap. CDR3 nucleotides: TGTGCCAGCAGTTACTCGGGCAGGACATCCACTGAAGCTTTCTTT. This translates into CASSYSGRTSTEAFF.

This chain uses TRBV6-8 with TRBJ1-2; 9 bases align to TRBD1. With V trimmed by 5 bases and J by 0 bases, 1 base remained unmatched. This CDR3 has 14 residues. The germline CDR1 and CDR2 sequences are MNHGY and SAAAGT. CDR3 DNA: TGTGCCAGCAGTCGGACAGGGGCTAACTATGGCTACACCTTC. This sequence encodes CASSRTGANYGYTF.